The clone carrying this T cell receptor beta chain is a singleton in its sample. This sample is drawn from a study of blood T cell repertoires in COVID-19. As for the study in general: The United States, Italy and Spain supplied acute and convalescent COVID-19 samples. T cells, B-cell-depleted T cells, or PBMCs provided the cDNA or gDNA that served as material.

CDR3 length equals 13 residues. Germline V CDR1 and CDR2: LNHDA, SQIVND (reference sequence). V was cut by 5 bases and J by 5 bases, with 12 bases left in between. Profiling relied on immunoSEQ multiplex PCR, and the TCRdb table lists in-frame clones only, not all of them. The sample records about 260,000 clones, about nine tenths being singletons. The sample was PBMCs or T cells enriched from blood (not recorded which). The sequence was collected from a woman aged 40 to 50 with acute COVID-19. The gene calls are TRBV19 and TRBJ1-2; no clear D gene. Here the CDR3 reads CASSRTKGYGYTF. The CDR3, as DNA: TGTGCCAGTAGTCGTACTAAAGGTTATGGCTACACCTTC.